This T cell receptor beta chain derives from a study of vaccination and CD4 T cells after COVID-19. This clonotype has a handful of counts. Its specificity is not known. Treatment given: approximately 9-day PBMC culture with coronavirus spike peptide pools or control peptides (ViraFEST assay). CD4+ T lymphocytes from the unexposed donor were collected before the COVID-19 pandemic (2011-2018). Scientists ran DNA taken from cultured CD4+ T cells through the Oncomine TCR Beta short-read assay for sequencing. TCRdb called the PCR reads again in MiXCR, with one record for every CDR3 protein. The profile shows several thousand distinct CDR3 sequences, nearly 55% of them singletons. J lost 6 bases, V lost 5 bases, and 9 bases had no gene match. Germline V gives CDR1 SGHVS, CDR2 FQNEAQ. The CDR3 has 15 residues.

Source material: CD4+ T cells from blood, cultured in vitro. The V gene is TRBV7-8, the J gene TRBJ1-5, with TRBD1 matching 8 bases. This clonotype was obtained from a human donor in good health. CDR3 nucleotides: TGTGCCAGCAGCCATAGGACAGGGTCGGGTCAGCCCCAGCATTTT. Residues: CASSHRTGSGQPQHF.